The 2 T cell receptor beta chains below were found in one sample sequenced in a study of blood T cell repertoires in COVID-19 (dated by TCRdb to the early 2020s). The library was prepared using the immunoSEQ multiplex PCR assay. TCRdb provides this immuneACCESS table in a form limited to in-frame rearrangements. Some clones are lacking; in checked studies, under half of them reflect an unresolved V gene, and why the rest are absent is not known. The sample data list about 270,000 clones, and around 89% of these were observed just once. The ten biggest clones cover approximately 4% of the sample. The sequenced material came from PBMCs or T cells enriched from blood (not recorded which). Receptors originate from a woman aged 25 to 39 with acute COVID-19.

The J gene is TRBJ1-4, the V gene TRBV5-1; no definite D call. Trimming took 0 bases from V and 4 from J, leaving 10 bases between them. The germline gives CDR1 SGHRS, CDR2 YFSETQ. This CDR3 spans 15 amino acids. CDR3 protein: CASSLAGQLNEKLFF. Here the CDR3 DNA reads TGCGCCAGCAGCTTGGCGGGTCAGCTTAATGAAAAACTGTTTTTT.

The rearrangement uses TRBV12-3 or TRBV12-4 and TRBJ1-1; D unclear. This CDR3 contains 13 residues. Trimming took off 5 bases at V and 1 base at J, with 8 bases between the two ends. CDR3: CASSPPRNTEAFF. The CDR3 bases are TGTGCCAGCAGTCCCCCGAGGAACACTGAAGCTTTCTTT.